These 16 T cell receptor beta chains came from one sample sequenced in a study of cytotoxic CD8 clonotypes in ibrutinib-treated CLL. Using immunoSEQ multiplex PCR, the repertoire was profiled, and TCRdb retains in-frame clones only, with some absent. Among 250,000 to 350,000 clones, approximately 76% were seen once, and the ten largest hold around 5.3%. Sample: PBMCs, taken at disease progression, from a patient treated with ibrutinib. These receptors were collected from a human donor with chronic lymphocytic leukemia.

J is TRBJ2-1 and V is TRBV7-3, with D unclear. V was trimmed by 3 bases and J by 2 bases, leaving 11 bases between them. Germline V gene lookup returns CDR1 SGHTA and CDR2 FQGTGA. The CDR3 is made up of 15 amino acids. The CDR3 DNA follows: TGTGCCAGCAGCTTTAGCTCTACCACCTACAATGAGCAGTTCTTC. This sequence encodes CASSFSSTTYNEQFF.

A few counts support this clone. The chain has TRBV7-2 and TRBJ2-3; D remains unclear. This CDR3 is 13 amino acids long. Germline lookup yields CDR1 SGHTA and CDR2 FQGNSA. Trimming took 1 base from V and 4 from J, leaving 6 bases between them. The CDR3 protein is CASSLDRADTQYF. The CDR3 DNA reads as TGTGCCAGCAGCTTAGATCGGGCAGATACGCAGTATTTT.

The chain carries TRBV18 and TRBJ1-2; D is unresolved. This CDR3 has 15 amino acids. The germline gives CDR1 KGHSH, CDR2 LQKENI. Trimming pared 3 bases from V and 8 bases from J, leaving 19 bases between. CDR3 nucleotides: TGTGCCAGCTCACCTAACCGGGAGCGCAATCAAGGCTACACCTTC. Translated, it gives CASSPNRERNQGYTF.

This clone was observed a handful of times. CDR3: CATSRDRETQYF. In nucleotides, the CDR3 is TGTGCCACCAGCAGAGACCGAGAGACCCAGTACTTC. V gene TRBV15 combines with J gene TRBJ2-5, with no clear D. Trimming pared 0 bases from V and 4 bases from J, leaving 3 bases between. The germline V gene has CDR1 LNHNV and CDR2 YYDKDF (reference sequence). The CDR3 contains 12 residues.

This sequence joins TRBV5-6 and TRBJ2-7; tentatively, D is TRBD2 (6 bases). Germline V gene sequence: CDR1 SGHDT, CDR2 YYEEEE. Trimming removed 4 bases at V and 5 bases at J, with 10 bases between. CDR3 length equals 12 residues. The CDR3 DNA sequence: TGTGCCAGCAGCGCGACTAGTCACGAGCAGTACTTC. Translated: CASSATSHEQYF. The full variable domain, with the rest looked up from reference TRBV5-6 and TRBJ2-7, is DAGVTQSPTHLIKTRGQQVTLRCSPKSGHDTVSWYQQALGQGPQFIFQYYEEEERQRGNFPDRFSGHQFPNYSSELNVNALLLGDSALYLCASSATSHEQYFGPGTRLTVT.

The CDR3 is CASSQDRAYEQYF. The CDR3 DNA sequence: TGTGCCAGCAGTCAGGACAGAGCCTACGAGCAGTACTTC. The V call is TRBV6-1, the J call TRBJ2-7, with a weak D call TRBD1 (6 bases). This CDR3 is 13 amino acids long. V was trimmed by 5 bases and J by 2 bases, leaving 10 bases between them. The germline V gene encodes CDR1 MNHNS and CDR2 SASEGT.

The chain uses TRBV13 and TRBJ2-7; D possibly matches TRBD1 or TRBD2 (5 bases each). CDR1 is PRHDT, CDR2 FYEKMQ, per germline (reference sequence). CDR3 length: 14 amino acids. V was trimmed by 2 bases and J by 2 bases, leaving 10 bases between them. CDR3 sequence (DNA): TGTGCCAGCAGCTTAACCAGGGAGACCTACGAGCAGTACTTC. Protein: CASSLTRETYEQYF.

This chain connects TRBV9 to TRBJ2-3; 13 nucleotides match TRBD2. The CDR3 is made up of 16 amino acids. V lost 4 bases to trimming and J lost 4 bases; unmatched junction nucleotides: 6. Germline V gene lookup returns CDR1 SGDLS and CDR2 YYNGEE. CDR3 sequence (DNA): TGTGCCAGCAGCCCGGGGGGACTAGCGGGGTCAGATACGCAGTATTTT. Encoded protein: CASSPGGLAGSDTQYF.

The chain combines TRBV5-1 with TRBJ2-7; TRBD1 matches at 7 bases. CDR1 is SGHRS, CDR2 YFSETQ, per germline. Germline trimming cut 0 bases from V and 6 bases from J; bases unmatched to any gene: 9. This CDR3 region has 15 residues. In DNA, the CDR3 is TGCGCCAGCAGCTTGGCCAGGGGGAAGGGCAGCGAGCAGTACTTC. This gives the protein CASSLARGKGSEQYF.

The V call is TRBV4-1, the J call TRBJ1-5, with 8 bases aligning to TRBD1. The CDR3 covers 14 residues. Germline lookup yields CDR1 MGHRA and CDR2 YSYEKL. V lost 1 base, J lost 6 bases, and 2 bases stayed unmatched. Here the CDR3 reads CASSQGTGTQPQHF. The CDR3 bases are TGCGCCAGCAGCCAAGGGACAGGGACTCAGCCCCAGCATTTT.

This clone was found a few times. The chain carries TRBV10-1 and TRBJ2-7; possible D gene TRBD1, 5 bases. The V end was cut by 4 bases, the J end by 6 bases, with 13 bases between. Germline loops: CDR1 WNHNN, CDR2 SYGVQD (reference sequence). This CDR3 spans 13 amino acids. CDR3 coding DNA: TGCGCCAGCAGTGTCCAGGGATCCGGCGAGCAGTACTTC. Protein: CASSVQGSGEQYF.

This clone was observed a single time. This chain links TRBV7-6 with TRBJ2-7; 7 nucleotides line up with TRBD2. J was trimmed by 6 bases and V by 1 base; bases with no gene match: 6. Germline CDR1 SGHVS, CDR2 FNYEAQ. The CDR3 totals 14 residues. In DNA form, the CDR3 reads TGTGCCAGCAGCTTAGGGGGGGGTAACTCCGAGCAGTACTTC. Translated, it gives CASSLGGGNSEQYF.

The chain is built from TRBV20-1 and TRBJ1-2, with a weak D call TRBD1 (6 bases). The CDR3 consists of 11 residues. Germline CDR1 reads DFQATT; CDR2 reads SNEGSKA (reference sequence). Trimming stripped 6 bases from V and 4 bases from J, with 9 bases between. CDR3 region: CSAGHVYGYTF. The CDR3, as DNA: TGCAGTGCGGGACATGTCTATGGCTACACCTTC.

This clone turned up a few times. The chain combines TRBV29-1 with TRBJ2-5; the D gene is possibly TRBD2 (6 bases). Deletions cut 7 bases from V and 5 bases from J, with 17 bases between. The germline V gene has CDR1 SQVTM and CDR2 ANQGSEA. CDR3 size: 13 residues. The CDR3 DNA sequence: TGCAGCGCCGCCGGGGGATCACGGGAGACCCAGTACTTC. Residues: CSAAGGSRETQYF.

The V call is TRBV5-1, the J call TRBJ2-5; 13 bases agree with TRBD2. The CDR3 runs 16 residues. Germline V gene lookup returns CDR1 SGHRS and CDR2 YFSETQ. Trimming cost V 4 bases and J 5 bases; bases outside gene matches: 8. CDR3: CASSVTVGLAGETQYF. CDR3 nucleotide sequence: TGCGCCAGCAGCGTGACTGTGGGACTAGCGGGGGAGACCCAGTACTTC.

This clone was picked up a small number of times. The V and J genes are TRBV5-1 and TRBJ2-1, with TRBD2 matching 9 bases. V lost 0 bases and J lost 7; bases outside the gene matches: 5. This CDR3 region has 15 residues. The germline gives CDR1 SGHRS, CDR2 YFSETQ. CDR3 loop: CASSLEIAGVNEQFF. As DNA, the CDR3 is TGCGCCAGCAGCTTGGAAATAGCGGGAGTGAATGAGCAGTTCTTC.